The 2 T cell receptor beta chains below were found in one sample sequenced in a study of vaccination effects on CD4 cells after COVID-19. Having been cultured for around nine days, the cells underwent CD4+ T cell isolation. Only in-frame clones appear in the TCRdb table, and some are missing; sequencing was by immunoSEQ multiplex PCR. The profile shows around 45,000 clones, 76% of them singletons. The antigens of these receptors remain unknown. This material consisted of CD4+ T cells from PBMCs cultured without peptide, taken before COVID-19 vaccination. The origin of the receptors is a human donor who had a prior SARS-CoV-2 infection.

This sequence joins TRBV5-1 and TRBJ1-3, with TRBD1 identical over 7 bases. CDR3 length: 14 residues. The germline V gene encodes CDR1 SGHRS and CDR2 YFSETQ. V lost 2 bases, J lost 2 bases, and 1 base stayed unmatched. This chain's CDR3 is CASSFQGAGNTIYF. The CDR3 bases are TGCGCCAGCAGCTTCCAGGGGGCTGGAAACACCATATATTTT.

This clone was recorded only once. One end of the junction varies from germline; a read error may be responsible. CDR3 coding DNA: TGTGCCAGCAGCCCGCGGCGGGGGGCCATAAACATTCAGTACTTC. It codes for CASSPRRGAINIQYF. The V gene is TRBV11-3, the J gene TRBJ2-4; 8 bases align to TRBD2. CDR1 SGHNT and CDR2 YENEEA come from the germline V gene. This CDR3 comprises 15 residues.